The next 31 T cell receptor beta chains were all read from a single sample in a study of T cells after yellow fever vaccination. Using its own MiXCR run on the 5' RACE reads, TCRdb lists one record per CDR3 protein. The data show about 550,000 distinct CDR3 sequences, roughly 21% seen once. This material consisted of PBMCs, taken 15 days after the yellow fever booster vaccination. These receptors all come from a man in his thirties or forties who received the YFV17D yellow fever vaccine.

The rearrangement uses TRBV7-6 and TRBJ2-1; 16 nucleotides align to TRBD2. This CDR3 is built from 16 residues. CDR1 and CDR2 (germline): SGHVS, FNYEAQ. V lost 5 bases and J lost 10; bases outside the gene matches: 8. Written as DNA, the CDR3 is TGTGCCAGCAGCCTGGGACTAGCGGGGGGGCAGGGGGAGCAGTTCTTC. Encoded protein: CASSLGLAGGQGEQFF. Using reference TRBV7-6 and TRBJ2-1 for the parts outside the CDR3, the full variable domain is GAGVSQSPRYKVTKRGQDVALRCDPISGHVSLYWYRQALGQGPEFLTYFNYEAQQDKSGLPNDRFSAERPEGSISTLTIQRTEQRDSAMYRCASSLGLAGGQGEQFFGPGTRLTVL.

There are a few counts of this clonotype. The chain has TRBV7-2 and TRBJ2-3, with D maybe TRBD1 (6 bases). Trimming removed 8 bases from V and 6 bases from J, with 9 bases in between. The CDR3 runs 11 residues. Germline values: CDR1 SGHTA, CDR2 FQGNSA. CDR3 sequence: CASVQGDTQYF. The CDR3 bases are TGTGCCAGCGTCCAGGGGGATACGCAGTATTTT.

This clonotype was seen more than once but under ten times. V gene TRBV27 combines with J gene TRBJ1-1; D gene ambiguous. Trimming removed 0 bases from V and 9 bases from J, with 20 bases in between. The CDR3 sequence is 16 residues long. Germline V gene sequence: CDR1 MNHEY, CDR2 SMNVEV (reference sequence). The CDR3: CASSLSGSPAGLKAFF. The CDR3 coding sequence is TGTGCCAGCAGTTTATCTGGTTCGCCAGCGGGCTTGAAAGCTTTCTTT.

The V and J genes are TRBV20-1 and TRBJ2-3; no firm D call. There are 13 residues in the CDR3. Germline loops: CDR1 DFQATT, CDR2 SNEGSKA (reference sequence). The V end lost 3 bases, the J end lost 6 bases, and 13 bases lay between the germline ends. Here the CDR3 DNA reads TGCAGTGCTAGCCAGACTGCTCGCGATACGCAGTATTTT. It translates to CSASQTARDTQYF.

A few counts support this clonotype. The gene calls are TRBV30 and TRBJ2-2; 10 nucleotides line up with TRBD2. The germline V gene has CDR1 GTSNPN and CDR2 SVGIG (reference sequence). The CDR3 is 16 amino acids. The trim removed 2 bases at V and 0 bases at J, leaving 3 bases unmatched. This CDR3 is CAWSLAGVTNTGELFF. Written as DNA, the CDR3 is TGTGCCTGGAGTCTAGCGGGAGTTACGAACACCGGGGAGCTGTTTTTT.

The J gene is TRBJ2-3, the V gene TRBV5-1; no clear D gene. Germline loops: CDR1 SGHRS, CDR2 YFSETQ. The CDR3 covers 14 residues. Trimming stripped 6 bases from V and 3 bases from J, with 14 bases between. Written as DNA, the CDR3 is TGCGCCAGCATAATAGGGCCTGGGACAGATACGCAGTATTTT. Encoded protein: CASIIGPGTDTQYF.

The gene calls are TRBV29-1 and TRBJ1-1; the D is unclear. The germline gives CDR1 SQVTM, CDR2 ANQGSEA. V was pared by 3 bases and J by 7 bases, with 15 bases between. This CDR3 is built from 13 residues. The CDR3 sequence is CSVESPTNFEAFF. The CDR3 bases are TGCAGCGTTGAGTCCCCGACGAACTTTGAAGCTTTCTTT. The full variable domain, rest sourced from reference TRBV29-1 and TRBJ1-1, is SAVISQKPSRDICQRGTSLTIQCQVDSQVTMMFWYRQQPGQSLTLIATANQGSEATYESGFVIDKFPISRPNLTFSTLTVSNMSPEDSSIYLCSVESPTNFEAFFGQGTRLTVV.

This clonotype was detected only a few times. The chain joins TRBV5-1 to TRBJ2-7; tentatively, D is TRBD1 or TRBD2 (5 bases each). The CDR3 length is 13 residues. Germline loops: CDR1 SGHRS, CDR2 YFSETQ. V shed 7 bases and J shed 1 base, with 12 bases lying between them. CDR3 in amino acids: CASGEGRSYEQYF. DNA for the CDR3: TGCGCCAGCGGCGAGGGGCGATCCTACGAGCAGTACTTC.

This clonotype was detected ten times or more. V usage is TRBV20-1 and J usage is TRBJ2-7; D may be TRBD1 (5 bases). The CDR3 consists of 10 residues. Germline CDR1 is DFQATT and CDR2 is SNEGSKA (reference sequence). The V end lost 6 bases, the J end lost 3 bases, and 6 bases lay between the germline ends. Written as DNA, the CDR3 is TGCAGTGCAGGGGACTACGAGCAGTACTTC. It translates to CSAGDYEQYF.

This clonotype occurred many times. This chain links TRBV3-1 with TRBJ1-1; D gene unclear. Germline V gene sequence: CDR1 LGHDT, CDR2 YNNKEL (reference sequence). Deletions cut 1 base from V and 4 bases from J, with 10 bases between. The CDR3 sequence is 14 residues long. The CDR3 reads CASSQVALGTEAFF. Written as DNA, the CDR3 is TGTGCCAGCAGCCAAGTAGCCTTGGGCACTGAAGCTTTCTTT.

This clonotype was counted a few times. V gene TRBV6-5 combines with J gene TRBJ2-1; D remains ambiguous. Germline V gene sequence: CDR1 MNHEY, CDR2 SVGAGI. This CDR3 has 17 amino acids. V lost 0 bases and J lost 0, with 12 bases in between. The DNA for the CDR3 is TGTGCCAGCAGTTACTCGCTCGACCTGAGCTCCTACAATGAGCAGTTCTTC. Its translation: CASSYSLDLSSYNEQFF.

V is TRBV18 and J is TRBJ1-6; possibly TRBD1 for D (5 bases). Trimming shortened V by 0 bases and J by 7 bases, and 13 bases separated the two germline ends. The germline CDR1 and CDR2 sequences are KGHSH and LQKENI. CDR3 size: 16 residues. The CDR3 bases are TGTGCCAGCTCACCACCCTCGACAGCGACAAATTCACCCCTCCACTTT. This codes for CASSPPSTATNSPLHF. Based on the CDR3 plus reference TRBV18 and TRBJ1-6, the full variable domain is NAGVMQNPRHLVRRRGQEARLRCSPMKGHSHVYWYRQLPEEGLKFMVYLQKENIIDESGMPKERFSAEFPKEGPSILRIQQVVRGDSAAYFCASSPPSTATNSPLHFGNGTRLTVT.

Only a few counts were recorded for this clonotype. This sequence joins TRBV29-1 and TRBJ2-5; the D gene is possibly TRBD1 (6 bases). Trimming cost V 7 bases and J 5 bases, with 11 bases left between them. From germline, CDR1 is SQVTM and CDR2 ANQGSEA. This CDR3 contains 11 residues. The CDR3: CSDGQGETQYF. The CDR3 region has the DNA TGCAGCGACGGGCAGGGGGAGACCCAGTACTTC.

This clonotype was counted only a few times. V usage is TRBV7-2 and J usage is TRBJ2-7, with 9 bases that match TRBD2. CDR1 and CDR2 (germline): SGHTA, FQGNSA. This CDR3 is 15 amino acids long. V lost 1 base and J lost 3; bases outside the gene matches: 4. The CDR3, as DNA: TGTGCCAGCAGCTTAGGGCAGCGGGGGGACTACGAGCAGTACTTC. Amino acids: CASSLGQRGDYEQYF. The complete variable domain, with remaining parts taken from reference TRBV7-2 and TRBJ2-7, reads GAGVSQSPSNKVTEKGKDVELRCDPISGHTALYWYRQSLGQGLEFLIYFQGNSAPDKSGLPSDRFSAERTGGSVSTLTIQRTQQEDSAVYLCASSLGQRGDYEQYFGPGTRLTVT.

This clonotype was observed a few times. The chain has TRBV7-9 and TRBJ2-1; weak D call: TRBD1 (6 bases). The CDR3 sequence is 14 residues long. Trimming cost V 5 bases and J 14 bases, with 22 bases left between them. CDR1 SEHNR and CDR2 FQNEAQ come from the germline V gene (reference sequence). Here the CDR3 DNA reads TGTGCCAGCAGCCCGCCGACAGGAGATCGCCCCAAGTTCTTC. Translated, it gives CASSPPTGDRPKFF.

CDR3 residues: CASSLEGSTYNEQFF. CDR3 DNA sequence: TGTGCCAGCAGCTTAGAGGGTAGTACCTACAATGAGCAGTTCTTC. V usage is TRBV7-8 and J usage is TRBJ2-1; no definite D call. Germline V gene data show CDR1 as SGHVS and CDR2 as FQNEAQ. The ends were cut back, 1 base at V and 2 bases at J, with 9 bases in the middle. The CDR3 is made up of 15 amino acids.

The gene calls are TRBV27 and TRBJ2-7, with D unresolved. In germline, CDR1 is MNHEY, CDR2 SMNVEV (reference sequence). This CDR3 spans 14 amino acids. V gave up 3 bases and J gave up 2 bases, with 11 bases separating them. The CDR3 region has the DNA TGTGCCAGCAGTTTGAGACTGAGGACCTACGAGCAGTACTTC. This encodes CASSLRLRTYEQYF.

The V call is TRBV12-3 or TRBV12-4, the J call TRBJ1-6; TRBD1 is a possible D gene (5 bases). There are 15 residues in the CDR3. Between the trimmed V and J ends, which lost 7 bases and 0 bases, there was a span of 10 bases. DNA of the CDR3: TGTGCCAGCAAGACAGCGAGCTCCTATAATTCACCCCTCCACTTT. It yields the protein CASKTASSYNSPLHF.

The chain combines TRBV2 with TRBJ2-4; TRBD1 aligns across 11 bases. The CDR3 contains 15 residues. The germline CDR1 and CDR2 sequences are SNHLY and FYNNEI. The junction had 3 bases not matched to a gene; V was cut back by 6 bases and J by 2 bases. CDR3 sequence (DNA): TGTGCCAGCAGGGGACAGGGGGTTTCCAAAAACATTCAGTACTTC. Encoded protein: CASRGQGVSKNIQYF. The full variable domain, in which reference TRBV2 and TRBJ2-4 provide the parts outside the CDR3, is EPEVTQTPSHQVTQMGQEVILRCVPISNHLYFYWYRQILGQKVEFLVSFYNNEISEKSEIFDDQFSVERPDGSNFTLKIRSTKLEDSAMYFCASRGQGVSKNIQYFGAGTRLSVL.

V usage is TRBV12-5 and J usage is TRBJ2-1, with D perhaps TRBD1 (5 bases). This CDR3 has 15 residues. Germline CDR1 and CDR2: LGHNT and FRNRAP. Trimming left V 4 bases short and J 2 bases short, with 12 bases between. CDR3 nucleotide sequence: TGTGCTAGTGGTTCCAGGGTGGGGACCTACAATGAGCAGTTCTTC. It specifies CASGSRVGTYNEQFF.

This sequence joins TRBV28 and TRBJ2-1; a possible D gene is TRBD2 (6 bases). V lost 7 bases, J lost 2 bases, and 15 bases lay in between. There are 15 residues in the CDR3. Germline V gene data show CDR1 as MDHEN and CDR2 as SYDVKM. The CDR3 coding sequence is TGTGCCAGCACCCCCGGGGGACCCCCCTACAATGAGCAGTTCTTC. Its translation is CASTPGGPPYNEQFF.

V is TRBV4-3 and J is TRBJ1-1; possible D gene TRBD1, 5 bases. There are 15 residues in the CDR3. Between the trimmed V and J ends, which lost 2 bases and 3 bases, there was a span of 13 bases. Germline V gene lookup returns CDR1 LGHNA and CDR2 YSLEER. The CDR3 protein is CASSQSWEGYTEAFF. In nucleotides, the CDR3 is TGCGCCAGCAGCCAATCATGGGAGGGGTACACTGAAGCTTTCTTT.

A few counts support this clonotype. This chain connects TRBV7-2 to TRBJ2-1; D may be TRBD1 or TRBD2 (7 bases each). Trimming stripped 5 bases from V and 14 bases from J, with 13 bases between. Looked up from germline, CDR1 is SGHTA and CDR2 is FQGNSA. The length of the CDR3 is 11 residues. CDR3 sequence reads: CASSPGGVKFF. CDR3 bases: TGTGCCAGCAGCCCAGGGGGGGTCAAGTTCTTC.

Only one count was recorded for this clonotype. The CDR3, as DNA: TGTGCCAGCTCACCAGACGGACAGGGTTACGAAAAACTGTTTTTT. Protein: CASSPDGQGYEKLFF. V and J are TRBV18 and TRBJ1-4; TRBD1 agrees at 8 bases. Germline lookup yields CDR1 KGHSH and CDR2 LQKENI. V trimming: 2 bases; J trimming: 8 bases; junction bases outside the gene matches: 7. This CDR3 contains 15 residues.

The V and J genes are TRBV12-3 or TRBV12-4 and TRBJ2-1, with D unclear. The CDR3 totals 14 residues. The germline V and J ends were trimmed by 3 bases and 0 bases, with 6 bases remaining between them. This chain's CDR3 is CASSFEHSYNEQFF. Written as DNA, the CDR3 is TGTGCCAGCAGTTTTGAACACTCCTACAATGAGCAGTTCTTC.

The CDR3 spells CASSFSGRFPTGELFF. CDR3 in DNA: TGCGCCAGCAGCTTCAGCGGGAGGTTTCCCACCGGGGAGCTGTTTTTT. The V call is TRBV5-1, the J call TRBJ2-2, with 9 bases identical to TRBD2. The CDR3 contains 16 residues. Germline V lookup: CDR1 SGHRS, CDR2 YFSETQ. The V and J ends lost 2 bases and 4 bases, in that order; junction bases with no gene match: 6.

This clonotype has more than one count but fewer than ten. The chain recombines TRBV27 with TRBJ2-3, with TRBD2 matching 12 bases. The CDR3 runs 16 residues. V was pared by 3 bases and J by 6 bases, with 7 bases of the junction left unmatched. The V gene's germline CDR1 is MNHEY and CDR2 SMNVEV (reference sequence). Here the CDR3 DNA reads TGTGCCAGCAGTTTGTCTAGCGGGAGGGGCCGGGATACGCAGTATTTT. Translated: CASSLSSGRGRDTQYF.

This clonotype was seen more than once but under ten times. The chain carries TRBV12-3 or TRBV12-4 and TRBJ2-7; 12 nucleotides align to TRBD1. V dropped 4 bases and J dropped 4; count of bases not matched to a gene: 11. The CDR3 has 17 amino acids. The DNA of the CDR3 is TGTGCCAGCAGTTCTCCTCAGGGACAGGGGGCTTCATACGAGCAGTACTTC. Its protein product is CASSSPQGQGASYEQYF.

This clonotype was picked up many times. The CDR3 loop is CASSLLAGAASTDTQYF. DNA of the CDR3: TGTGCCAGCAGTTTACTAGCGGGAGCAGCTAGCACAGATACGCAGTATTTT. The chain carries TRBV6-5 and TRBJ2-3; 11 nucleotides align to TRBD2. Trimming at V came to 4 bases and at J to 0 bases, leaving 6 bases not matched to a gene. The CDR3 spans 17 residues. Germline-derived CDR1 and CDR2 are MNHEY and SVGAGI.

The V gene is TRBV25-1, the J gene TRBJ2-2; either TRBD1 or TRBD2 may supply D (5 bases each). The CDR3 sequence is 16 residues long. Deletions cut 1 base from V and 4 bases from J, with 13 bases between. Germline V CDR1 and CDR2: MGHDK, SYGVNS. CDR3 DNA sequence: TGTGCCAGCAGTGAATGGGGCGGGTCCGCCACCGGGGAGCTGTTTTTT. Encoded protein: CASSEWGGSATGELFF. Full variable domain (remainder filled in from reference TRBV25-1 and TRBJ2-2): EADIYQTPRYLVIGTGKKITLECSQTMGHDKMYWYQQDPGMELHLIHYSYGVNSTEKGDLSSESTVSRIRTEHFPLTLESARPSHTSQYLCASSEWGGSATGELFFGEGSRLTVL.

This clonotype turned up a few times. The chain has TRBV4-3 and TRBJ2-2, with TRBD2 matching over 10 bases. V trimming: 1 base; J trimming: 2 bases; junction bases outside the gene matches: 7. Germline V gene data show CDR1 as LGHNA and CDR2 as YSLEER. The CDR3 has 18 amino acids. The CDR3 DNA reads as TGCGCCAGCAGCCAAGGCCCGGCTAGCGGGAGAAACACCGGGGAGCTGTTTTTT. Amino acid sequence: CASSQGPASGRNTGELFF.